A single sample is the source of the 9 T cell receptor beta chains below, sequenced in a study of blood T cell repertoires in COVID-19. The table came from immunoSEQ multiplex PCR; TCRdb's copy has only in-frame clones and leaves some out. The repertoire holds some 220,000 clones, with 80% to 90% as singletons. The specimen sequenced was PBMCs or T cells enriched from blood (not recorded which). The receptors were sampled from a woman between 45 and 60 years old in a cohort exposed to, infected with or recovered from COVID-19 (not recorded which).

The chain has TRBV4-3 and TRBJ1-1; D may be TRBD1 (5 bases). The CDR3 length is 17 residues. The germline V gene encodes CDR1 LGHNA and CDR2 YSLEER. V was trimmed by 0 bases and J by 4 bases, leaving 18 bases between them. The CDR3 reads CASSQDLLGVRVTEAFF. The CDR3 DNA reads TGCGCCAGCAGCCAAGATCTTTTAGGGGTTCGTGTCACTGAAGCTTTCTTT.

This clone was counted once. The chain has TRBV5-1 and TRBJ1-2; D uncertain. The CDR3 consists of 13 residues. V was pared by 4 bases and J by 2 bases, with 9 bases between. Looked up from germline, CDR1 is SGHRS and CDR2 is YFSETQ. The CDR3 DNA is TGCGCCAGCAGCCAGCCGGGGAACTATGGCTACACCTTC. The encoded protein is CASSQPGNYGYTF.

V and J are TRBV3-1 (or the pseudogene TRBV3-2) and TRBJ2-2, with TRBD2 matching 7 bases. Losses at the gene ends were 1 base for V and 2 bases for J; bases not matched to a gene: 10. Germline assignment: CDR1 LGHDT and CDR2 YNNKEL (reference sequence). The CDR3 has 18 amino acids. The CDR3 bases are TGTGCCAGCAGCCAAGGGTCGGAGCGGGGAATAAACACCGGGGAGCTGTTTTTT. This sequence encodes CASSQGSERGINTGELFF.

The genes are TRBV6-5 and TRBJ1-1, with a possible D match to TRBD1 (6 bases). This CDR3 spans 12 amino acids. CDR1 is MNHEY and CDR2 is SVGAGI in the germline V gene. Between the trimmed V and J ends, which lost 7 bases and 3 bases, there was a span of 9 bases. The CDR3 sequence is CASTRGDTEAFF. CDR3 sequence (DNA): TGTGCCAGCACCAGGGGTGACACTGAAGCTTTCTTT.

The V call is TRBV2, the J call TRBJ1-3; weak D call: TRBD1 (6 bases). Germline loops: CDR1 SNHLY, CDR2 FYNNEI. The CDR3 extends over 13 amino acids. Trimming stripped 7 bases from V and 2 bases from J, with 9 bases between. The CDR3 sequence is CASMRGPGNTIYF. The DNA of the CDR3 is TGTGCCAGCATGCGGGGGCCTGGAAACACCATATATTTT.

The CDR3 region has the DNA TGTGCCAGCAGAAGAAGGACAACGGCTTTCTTT. It codes for CASRRRTTAFF. The chain recombines TRBV28 with TRBJ1-1; D is perhaps TRBD1 (5 bases). The CDR3 length is 11 residues. The V end lost 6 bases, the J end lost 11 bases, and 13 bases lay between the germline ends. Per germline, CDR1 MDHEN and CDR2 SYDVKM. The full variable domain, with the rest looked up from reference TRBV28 and TRBJ1-1, is DVKVTQSSRYLVKRTGEKVFLECVQDMDHENMFWYRQDPGLGLRLIYFSYDVKMKEKGDIPEGYSVSREKKERFSLILESASTNQTSMYLCASRRRTTAFFGQGTRLTVV.

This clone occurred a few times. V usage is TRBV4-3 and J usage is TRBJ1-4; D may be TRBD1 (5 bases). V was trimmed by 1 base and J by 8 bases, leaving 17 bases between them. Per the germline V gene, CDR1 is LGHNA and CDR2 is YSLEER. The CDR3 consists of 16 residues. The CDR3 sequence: CASSQVVQGREEKLFF. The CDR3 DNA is TGCGCCAGCAGCCAAGTGGTTCAGGGTAGAGAGGAAAAACTGTTTTTT.

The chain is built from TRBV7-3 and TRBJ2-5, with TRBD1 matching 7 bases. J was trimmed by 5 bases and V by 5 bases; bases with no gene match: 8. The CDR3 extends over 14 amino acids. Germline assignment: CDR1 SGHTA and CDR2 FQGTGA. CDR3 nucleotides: TGTGCCAGCAGCCCGACCGGGACAGCGGAGACCCAGTACTTC. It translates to CASSPTGTAETQYF.

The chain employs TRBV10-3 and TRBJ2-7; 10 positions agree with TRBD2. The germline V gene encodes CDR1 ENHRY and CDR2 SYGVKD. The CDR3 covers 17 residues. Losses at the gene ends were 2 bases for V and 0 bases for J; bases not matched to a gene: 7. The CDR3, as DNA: TGTGCCATCAGTGAGCTAGCGGGGGACAAGAGCTCCTACGAGCAGTACTTC. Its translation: CAISELAGDKSSYEQYF.